This T cell receptor (beta chain) emerged from a study of T cell repertoires in cytomegalovirus infection. Each CDR3 protein gets one entry after TCRdb re-called the reads with MiXCR. The data contain a few hundred thousand distinct CDR3 sequences, 15% to 20% of them seen just once; the ten biggest clones take up roughly 50%. This clonotype appeared a few times. The sample taken for sequencing was CD8+ T cells from PBMCs. The clonotype comes from a human donor in good health (CMV status not recorded). Some clones in this sample may be carry-over from other donors' samples.

The CDR3 nucleotides read TGTGCCAGCTCACCACCGGGACAGGGGAGTGGGGAAGCTTTCTTT. It specifies CASSPPGQGSGEAFF. The chain uses TRBV18 and TRBJ1-1; 10 bases map to TRBD1. The V segment lost 0 bases and the J segment 8 bases; nucleotides outside the gene matches: 6. This CDR3 is built from 15 residues. The germline V gene has CDR1 KGHSH and CDR2 LQKENI.